A single T cell receptor beta chain is shown here with its context. Its antigen is not identified. This sample is drawn from a study of CD8 T cells in ankylosing spondylitis. Broader study findings: The study identified a TCR beta motif of about eight highly homologous variants that appeared characteristic of ankylosing spondylitis blood. Past studies reported some motif variants in reactive arthritis synovial fluid and blood.

TCRdb analysed the 5' RACE reads with MiXCR anew, one entry per CDR3 protein. The sample has 450,000 or so distinct CDR3 sequences, 26% seen once. The germline V and J ends were trimmed by 6 bases and 4 bases, with 11 bases remaining between them. CDR3 length: 13 amino acids. Germline assignment: CDR1 KGHDR and CDR2 SFDVKD. This clonotype was sampled from a male donor with ankylosing spondylitis. The sample taken for sequencing was blood, either unsorted or a sorted T cell fraction (not recorded which). This chain joins TRBV24-1 and TRBJ1-2, with D possibly matching TRBD1 (5 bases). The CDR3 reads CATSQVQGYGYTF. The CDR3 region has the DNA TGTGCCACCAGTCAGGTCCAGGGCTATGGCTACACCTTC.